The source of this T cell receptor beta chain is a study of blood T cell repertoires in COVID-19. Across the whole study: Some COVID-19 samples were acute and others convalescent; all came from the United States, Italy and Spain.

As processed by the authors: The assay estimated nucleated cells by amplifying reference gene primers. Assay: immunoSEQ multiplex PCR; the TCRdb copy retains only in-frame clones and omits some. V, J and clone size derive from that table, while D and trimming were established from the DNA sequence. The table has around 120,000 clones, over 55% seen once. The source is a woman between 65 and 79 years old with acute or convalescent COVID-19. Material for sequencing was peripheral blood.

The DNA for the CDR3 is TGCGCCAGCAGCTTAATAACAGGGATGAACACTGAAGCTTTCTTT. It encodes CASSLITGMNTEAFF. This rearrangement joins TRBV5-1 to TRBJ1-1, with D maybe TRBD1 (6 bases). Trimming cost V 2 bases and J 0 bases, with 11 bases left between them. This CDR3 has 15 amino acids. CDR1 is SGHRS, CDR2 YFSETQ, per germline.